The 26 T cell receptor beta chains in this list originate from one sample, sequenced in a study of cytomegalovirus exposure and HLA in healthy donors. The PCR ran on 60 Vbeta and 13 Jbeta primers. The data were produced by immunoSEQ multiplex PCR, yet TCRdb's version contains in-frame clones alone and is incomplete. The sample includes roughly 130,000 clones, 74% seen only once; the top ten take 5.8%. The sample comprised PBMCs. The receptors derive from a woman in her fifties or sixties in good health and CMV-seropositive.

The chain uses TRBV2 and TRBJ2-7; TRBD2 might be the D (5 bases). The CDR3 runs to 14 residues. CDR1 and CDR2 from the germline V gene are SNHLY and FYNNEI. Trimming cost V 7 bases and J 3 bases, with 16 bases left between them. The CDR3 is CASIRGTSGYEQYF. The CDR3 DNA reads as TGTGCCAGCATCCGGGGAACCTCCGGCTACGAGCAGTACTTC.

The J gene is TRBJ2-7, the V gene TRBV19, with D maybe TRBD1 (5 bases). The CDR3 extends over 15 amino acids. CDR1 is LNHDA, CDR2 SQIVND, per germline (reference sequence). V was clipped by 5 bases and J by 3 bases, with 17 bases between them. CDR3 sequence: CASSVAGRDIYEQYF. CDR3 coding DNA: TGTGCCAGTAGTGTGGCAGGGCGAGACATCTACGAGCAGTACTTC.

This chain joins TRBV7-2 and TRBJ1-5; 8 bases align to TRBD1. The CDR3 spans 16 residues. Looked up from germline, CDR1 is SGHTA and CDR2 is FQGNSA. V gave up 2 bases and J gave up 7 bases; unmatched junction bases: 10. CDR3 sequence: CASSLRRTGWDQPQHF. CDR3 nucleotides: TGTGCCAGCAGCTTAAGACGGACAGGGTGGGACCAGCCCCAGCATTTT.

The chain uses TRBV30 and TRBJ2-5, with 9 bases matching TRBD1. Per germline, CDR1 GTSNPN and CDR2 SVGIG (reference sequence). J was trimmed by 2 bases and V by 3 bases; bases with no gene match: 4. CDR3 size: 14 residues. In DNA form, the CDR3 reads TGTGCCTGGAGGGGGGACAGGGAGCAAGAGACCCAGTACTTC. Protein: CAWRGDREQETQYF.

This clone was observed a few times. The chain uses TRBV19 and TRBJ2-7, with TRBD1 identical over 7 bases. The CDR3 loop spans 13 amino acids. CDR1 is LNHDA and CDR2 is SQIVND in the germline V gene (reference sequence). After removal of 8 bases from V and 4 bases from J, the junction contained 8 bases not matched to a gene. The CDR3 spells CASGWTGSYEQYF. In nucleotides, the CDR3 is TGTGCCAGTGGATGGACAGGATCGTACGAGCAGTACTTC.

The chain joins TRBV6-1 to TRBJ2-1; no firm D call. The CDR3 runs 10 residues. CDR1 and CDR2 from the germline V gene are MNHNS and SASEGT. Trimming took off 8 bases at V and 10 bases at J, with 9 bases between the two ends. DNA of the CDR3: TGTGCCAGCGCAGGATCCGAGCAGTTCTTC. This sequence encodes CASAGSEQFF.

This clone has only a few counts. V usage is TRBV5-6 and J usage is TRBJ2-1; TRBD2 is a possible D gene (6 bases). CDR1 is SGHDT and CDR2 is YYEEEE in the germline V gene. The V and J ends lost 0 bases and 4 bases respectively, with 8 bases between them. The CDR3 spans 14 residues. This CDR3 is CASSLGSGYNEQFF. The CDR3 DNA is TGTGCCAGCAGCTTGGGTAGCGGTTACAATGAGCAGTTCTTC.

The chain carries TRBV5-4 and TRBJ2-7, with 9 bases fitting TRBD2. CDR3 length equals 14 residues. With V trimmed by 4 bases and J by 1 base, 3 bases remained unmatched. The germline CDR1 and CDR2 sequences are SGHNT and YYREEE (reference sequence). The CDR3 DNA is TGTGCCAGCAGCCGCGGGGGGGGATCCTACGAGCAGTACTTC. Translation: CASSRGGGSYEQYF.

The CDR3 DNA reads TGTGCCAGCATCAGCCAACAGGGGTCAGCCCAGCATTTT. This codes for CASISQQGSAQHF. This chain connects TRBV6-5 to TRBJ1-5; 7 nucleotides agree with TRBD1. The J segment lost 11 bases and the V segment lost 7 bases, leaving 11 bases of the junction unmatched. This CDR3 region has 13 residues. CDR1 and CDR2 from the germline V gene are MNHEY and SVGAGI.

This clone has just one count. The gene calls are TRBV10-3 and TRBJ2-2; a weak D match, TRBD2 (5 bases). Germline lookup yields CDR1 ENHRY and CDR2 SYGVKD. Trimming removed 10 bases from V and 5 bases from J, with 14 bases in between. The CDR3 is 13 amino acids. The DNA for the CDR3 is TGTGCCACCGGACTCCCATGGACCGGGGAGCTGTTTTTT. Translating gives CATGLPWTGELFF.

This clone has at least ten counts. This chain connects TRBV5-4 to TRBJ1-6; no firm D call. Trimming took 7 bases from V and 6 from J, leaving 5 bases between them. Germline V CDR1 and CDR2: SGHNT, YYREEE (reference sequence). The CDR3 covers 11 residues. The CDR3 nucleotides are TGTGCCAGCGGTAGTAATTCACCCCTCCACTTT. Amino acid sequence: CASGSNSPLHF.

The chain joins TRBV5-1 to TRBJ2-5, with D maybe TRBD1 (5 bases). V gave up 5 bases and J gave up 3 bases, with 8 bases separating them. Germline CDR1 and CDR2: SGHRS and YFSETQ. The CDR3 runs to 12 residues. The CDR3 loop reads CASRRGEETQYF. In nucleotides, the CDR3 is TGCGCCAGCAGAAGGGGCGAAGAGACCCAGTACTTC. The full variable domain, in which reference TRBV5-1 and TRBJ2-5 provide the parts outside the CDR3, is KAGVTQTPRYLIKTRGQQVTLSCSPISGHRSVSWYQQTPGQGLQFLFEYFSETQRNKGNFPGRFSGRQFSNSRSEMNVSTLELGDSALYLCASRRGEETQYFGPGTRLLVL.

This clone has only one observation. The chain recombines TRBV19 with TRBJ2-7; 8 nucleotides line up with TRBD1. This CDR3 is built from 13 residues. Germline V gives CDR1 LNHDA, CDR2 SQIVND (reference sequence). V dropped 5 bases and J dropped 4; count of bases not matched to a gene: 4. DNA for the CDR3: TGTGCCAGTAGTGCCGACAGGGGTTACGAGCAGTACTTC. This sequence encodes CASSADRGYEQYF.

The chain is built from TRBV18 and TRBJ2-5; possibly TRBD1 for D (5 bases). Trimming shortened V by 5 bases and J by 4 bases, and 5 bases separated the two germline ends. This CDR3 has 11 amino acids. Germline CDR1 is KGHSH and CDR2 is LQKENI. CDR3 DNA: TGTGCCAGCTCAACAGGAGAGACCCAGTACTTC. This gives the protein CASSTGETQYF.

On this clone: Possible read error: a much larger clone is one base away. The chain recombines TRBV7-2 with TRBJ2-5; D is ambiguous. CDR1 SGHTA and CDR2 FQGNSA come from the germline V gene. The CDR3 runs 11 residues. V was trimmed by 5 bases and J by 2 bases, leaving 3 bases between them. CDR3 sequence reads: CASSPQETQYF. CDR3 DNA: TGTGCCAGCAGCCCACAAGAGACCCAGTACTTC. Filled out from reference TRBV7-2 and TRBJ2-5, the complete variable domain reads GAGVSQSPSNKVTEKGKDVELRCDPISGHTALYWYRQSLGQGLEFLIYFQGNSAPDKSGLPSDRFSAERTGGSVSTLTIQRTQQEDSAVYLCASSPQETQYFGPGTRLLVL.

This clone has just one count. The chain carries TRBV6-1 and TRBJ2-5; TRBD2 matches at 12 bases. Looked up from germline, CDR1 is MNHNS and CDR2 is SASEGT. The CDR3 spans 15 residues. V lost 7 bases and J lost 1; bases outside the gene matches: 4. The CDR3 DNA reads TGTGCCAGCACCCGACTAGCGGGGGTCCAAGAGACCCAGTACTTC. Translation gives CASTRLAGVQETQYF.

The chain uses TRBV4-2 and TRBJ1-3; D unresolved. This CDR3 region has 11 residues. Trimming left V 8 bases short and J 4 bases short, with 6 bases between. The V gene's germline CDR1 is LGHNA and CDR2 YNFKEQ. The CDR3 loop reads CASEIGNTIYF. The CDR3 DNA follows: TGTGCCAGCGAGATAGGAAACACCATATATTTT.

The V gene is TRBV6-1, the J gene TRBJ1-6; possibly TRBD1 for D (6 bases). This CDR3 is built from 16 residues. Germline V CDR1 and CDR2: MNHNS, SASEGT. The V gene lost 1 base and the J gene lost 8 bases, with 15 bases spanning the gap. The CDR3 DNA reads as TGTGCCAGCAGTGAAGTAGGGGGTCCGGTTGATTCACCCCTCCACTTT. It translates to CASSEVGGPVDSPLHF.

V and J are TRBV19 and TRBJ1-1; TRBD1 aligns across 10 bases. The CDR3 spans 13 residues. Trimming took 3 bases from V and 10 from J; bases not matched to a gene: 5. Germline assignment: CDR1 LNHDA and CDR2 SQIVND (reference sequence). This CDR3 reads CASSIDRGQGAFF. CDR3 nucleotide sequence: TGTGCCAGTAGTATCGACAGGGGGCAGGGAGCTTTCTTT.

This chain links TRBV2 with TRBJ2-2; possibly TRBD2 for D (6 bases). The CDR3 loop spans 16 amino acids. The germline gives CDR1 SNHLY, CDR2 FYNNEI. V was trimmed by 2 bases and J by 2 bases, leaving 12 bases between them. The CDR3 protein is CASSERGTLNTGELFF. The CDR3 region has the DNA TGTGCCAGCAGTGAACGGGGGACGTTAAACACCGGGGAGCTGTTTTTT.

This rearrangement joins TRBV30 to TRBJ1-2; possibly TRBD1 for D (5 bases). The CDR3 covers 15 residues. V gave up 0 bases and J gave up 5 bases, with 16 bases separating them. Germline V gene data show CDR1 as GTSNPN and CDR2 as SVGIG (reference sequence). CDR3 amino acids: CAWSVPGSERYGYTF. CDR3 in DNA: TGTGCCTGGAGTGTACCAGGGTCTGAGAGGTATGGCTACACCTTC.

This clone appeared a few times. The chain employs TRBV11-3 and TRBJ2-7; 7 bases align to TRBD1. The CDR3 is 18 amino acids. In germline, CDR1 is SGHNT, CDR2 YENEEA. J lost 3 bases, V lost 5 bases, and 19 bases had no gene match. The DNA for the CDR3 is TGTGCCAGCAGCCAACGCACCAGACAGGGAAGGGGATTCTACGAGCAGTACTTC. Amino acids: CASSQRTRQGRGFYEQYF.

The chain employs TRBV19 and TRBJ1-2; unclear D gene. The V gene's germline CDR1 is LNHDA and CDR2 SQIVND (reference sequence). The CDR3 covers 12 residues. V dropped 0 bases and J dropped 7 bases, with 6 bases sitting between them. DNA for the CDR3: TGTGCCAGTAGTATAGACGGTGCTGGCTACACCTTC. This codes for CASSIDGAGYTF.

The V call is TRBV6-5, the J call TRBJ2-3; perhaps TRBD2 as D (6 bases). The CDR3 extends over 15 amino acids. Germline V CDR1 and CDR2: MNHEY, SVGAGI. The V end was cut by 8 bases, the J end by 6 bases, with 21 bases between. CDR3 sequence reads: CASGMGGGRTDTQYF. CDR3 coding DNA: TGTGCCAGCGGGATGGGAGGCGGTAGAACGGATACGCAGTATTTT.

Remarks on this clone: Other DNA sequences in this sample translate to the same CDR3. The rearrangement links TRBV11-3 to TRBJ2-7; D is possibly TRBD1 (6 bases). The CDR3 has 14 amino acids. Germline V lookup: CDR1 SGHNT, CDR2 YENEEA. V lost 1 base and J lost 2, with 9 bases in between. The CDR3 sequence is CASSLVQGPYEQYF. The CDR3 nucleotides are TGTGCCAGCAGCTTAGTACAGGGTCCCTACGAGCAGTACTTC. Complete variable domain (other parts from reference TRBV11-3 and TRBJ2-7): EAGVVQSPRYKIIEKKQPVAFWCNPISGHNTLYWYLQNLGQGPELLIRYENEEAVDDSQLPKDRFSAERLKGVDSTLKIQPAELGDSAVYLCASSLVQGPYEQYFGPGTRLTVT.

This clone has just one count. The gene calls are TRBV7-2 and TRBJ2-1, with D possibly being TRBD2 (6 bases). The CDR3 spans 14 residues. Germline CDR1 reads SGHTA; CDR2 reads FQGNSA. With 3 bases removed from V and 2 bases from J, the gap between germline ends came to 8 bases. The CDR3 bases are TGTGCCAGCAGCTTCGGGGGTACCTACAATGAGCAGTTCTTC. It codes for CASSFGGTYNEQFF.